This T cell receptor beta chain was sequenced in a study of blood T cells in healthy people across ages. Overall study findings and caveats: Age advanced and TCR beta diversity per million T cells fell, roughly linearly.

As for this clonotype: Its antigen remains unidentified.

Germline assignment: CDR1 MNHNY and CDR2 SVGAGI (reference sequence). J gave up 7 bases and V 6 bases, and 11 bases lay outside the gene matches. The CDR3 has 15 amino acids. Then a second PCR, running roughly 6 to 11 cycles, was carried out with a sample-barcoded 5' primer and a J-beta primer mix. TCRdb passed the 5' RACE reads through MiXCR, listing each CDR3 protein once. Among fewer than 1,000,000 distinct CDR3 sequences, under 45% were seen once, and the ten largest hold about 19%. The chain has TRBV6-6 and TRBJ2-7, with TRBD1 matching 11 bases. Source material: blood. The sequence was obtained from a man aged 55 to 70 in good health. The CDR3 region has the DNA TGTGCCAGCAGCCGGACAGGGGGCTTGCACAATGAGCAGTACTTC. Amino acid sequence: CASSRTGGLHNEQYF.